Listed here are 6 T cell receptor beta chains from one sample, sequenced in a study of PD-1 blockade in classical Hodgkin lymphoma. Regarding time point: cycle 4 day 1 (C4D1), after more than five weeks of nivolumab. Each patient relapsed following autologous stem cell transplantation, and prior brentuximab vedotin exposure differed. TCRdb's copy holds only in-frame clones and misses some; the assay was immunoSEQ multiplex PCR. The table lists approximately 52,000 clones, around nine tenths of them singletons. The input for sequencing was peripheral blood mononuclear cells (PBMCs), taken before the fourth cycle of nivolumab. The receptors come from a human donor with classical Hodgkin lymphoma.

V and J are TRBV28 and TRBJ1-3; a possible D gene is TRBD1 (6 bases). CDR3 size: 14 residues. The ends were cut back, 8 bases at V and 0 bases at J, with 11 bases in the middle. From germline, CDR1 is MDHEN and CDR2 SYDVKM. The CDR3 nucleotides read TGTGCCAGCGTGACAGGCGGCTCTGGAAACACCATATATTTT. Its translation is CASVTGGSGNTIYF. Supplemented by reference TRBV28 and TRBJ1-3, the full variable domain reads DVKVTQSSRYLVKRTGEKVFLECVQDMDHENMFWYRQDPGLGLRLIYFSYDVKMKEKGDIPEGYSVSREKKERFSLILESASTNQTSMYLCASVTGGSGNTIYFGEGSWLTVV.

The chain combines TRBV28 with TRBJ2-2; D perhaps matches TRBD1 (6 bases). V was cut by 2 bases and J by 0 bases, with 10 bases left in between. This CDR3 has 16 residues. The germline V gene encodes CDR1 MDHEN and CDR2 SYDVKM. For the CDR3, the DNA is TGTGCCAGCAGTTTAAGTGGGGGCCCGAACACCGGGGAGCTGTTTTTT. Protein product: CASSLSGGPNTGELFF.

This chain connects TRBV28 to TRBJ1-6; TRBD1 matches 8 bases. Germline CDR1 MDHEN, CDR2 SYDVKM. The CDR3 is 16 amino acids. V lost 7 bases to trimming and J lost 7 bases; unmatched junction nucleotides: 12. The CDR3 DNA sequence: TGTGCCAGCAACGACCCCGGGACAGGTATCAATTCACCCCTCCACTTT. Translating gives CASNDPGTGINSPLHF.

This clone has a single count. The chain combines TRBV19 with TRBJ2-3, with 11 bases lining up with TRBD2. This CDR3 is 16 amino acids long. Germline loops: CDR1 LNHDA, CDR2 SQIVND (reference sequence). J lost 3 bases, V lost 3 bases, and 5 bases had no gene match. CDR3: CASSISSGGLTDTQYF. The CDR3 DNA sequence: TGTGCCAGTAGTATCTCTAGCGGGGGGTTAACAGATACGCAGTATTTT. The variable domain in full, completed from reference TRBV19 and TRBJ2-3, reads DGGITQSPKYLFRKEGQNVTLSCEQNLNHDAMYWYRQDPGQGLRLIYYSQIVNDFQKGDIAEGYSVSREKKESFPLTVTSAQKNPTAFYLCASSISSGGLTDTQYFGPGTRLTVL.

The chain has TRBV19 and TRBJ1-2, with D unresolved. The germline V gene has CDR1 LNHDA and CDR2 SQIVND (reference sequence). V was clipped by 4 bases and J by 0 bases, with 3 bases between them. The CDR3 extends over 12 amino acids. The CDR3 DNA is TGTGCCAGTAGTAAGACTAACTATGGCTACACCTTC. Its protein is CASSKTNYGYTF.

V usage is TRBV4-3 and J usage is TRBJ1-4; no clear D. Germline CDR1 LGHNA, CDR2 YSLEER. This CDR3 spans 15 amino acids. V was pared by 0 bases and J by 7 bases, with 12 bases between. The CDR3 DNA is TGCGCCAGCAGCCAAGAGGGAGGGCACAGTGAAAAACTGTTTTTT. Protein: CASSQEGGHSEKLFF.